This T cell receptor (beta chain) was retrieved from a study of blood T cell repertoires in COVID-19. Study at large: Samples taken during acute and convalescent COVID-19 were collected in the United States, Italy and Spain. T cells, B-cell-depleted T cells, or PBMCs supplied cDNA or gDNA.

As originally analysed: By means of reference gene primer amplification, nucleated cell counts were estimated. Assay: immunoSEQ multiplex PCR; the TCRdb copy retains only in-frame clones and omits some. The DNA was the basis for D and trimming; V, J and clone size are from that table. The data contain more than 80,000 clones, 60% to 85% of them singletons. Seattle patients were enrolled while actively infected and followed longitudinally. Germline V gene lookup returns CDR1 KGHSH and CDR2 LQKENI. V lost 4 bases, J lost 2 bases, and 4 bases stayed unmatched. CDR3 length: 14 amino acids. The sequenced material came from peripheral blood. The origin of this receptor is a man older than 75 with COVID-19, enrolled during active disease. The chain combines TRBV18 with TRBJ1-1, with TRBD1 matching 7 bases. DNA for the CDR3: TGTGCCAGCTCACAGGGACAGCTCAACACTGAAGCTTTCTTT. It encodes CASSQGQLNTEAFF.